This is a list of T cell receptor beta chains from one sample in a study of T cells after yellow fever vaccination. Each CDR3 protein gets one entry after TCRdb re-called the 5' RACE reads with MiXCR. The top ten hold approximately 16% of the sample, which has 300,000 to 400,000 distinct CDR3 sequences, more than 5.5% seen once. The input for sequencing was PBMCs, taken 5 days after the yellow fever booster vaccination. Receptors originate from a man aged 25-40 years who received the YFV17D yellow fever vaccine. Each CDR3 is given with its conserved first and last residue. The D gene is left open where the match is weak. Clone size appears in some rows only: once, few, many, or a class for an expanded clone.

cdr3_aa cdr3_nt clone_size j_call d_call v_call
CASSYRDRGYTDTQYF TGTGCCAGCAGTTACCGGGACAGGGGTTACACAGATACGCAGTATTTT NA TRBJ2-3 TRBD1 TRBV6-5
CASKARDRGWTDTQYF TGCGCCAGCAAGGCCCGGGACAGGGGGTGGACAGATACGCAGTATTTT few TRBJ2-3 TRBD1 TRBV4-3
CASSFGDGGEQFF TGTGCCAGCAGCTTTGGCGATGGGGGTGAGCAGTTCTTC many TRBJ2-1 NA TRBV7-7
CSGPGLADREQFF TGCAGTGGACCGGGACTAGCGGACAGAGAGCAGTTCTTC NA TRBJ2-1 TRBD2 TRBV20-1
CSVGGILTYEQYF TGCAGCGTTGGGGGTATATTAACCTACGAGCAGTACTTC many TRBJ2-7 NA TRBV29-1
CASSYPVGIGTQYF TGTGCCAGCAGTTACCCCGTAGGGATCGGGACCCAGTACTTC many TRBJ2-5 NA TRBV6-2/TRBV6-3
CASSVSGYSTDTQYF TGCGCCAGCAGCGTTAGCGGATATAGCACAGATACGCAGTATTTT few TRBJ2-3 NA TRBV5-1
CASSEGQDYNEQFF TGCGCCAGCAGCGAGGGACAGGACTACAATGAGCAGTTCTTC many TRBJ2-1 TRBD1 TRBV5-1
CASSTSGDRFNEQFF TGTGCCAGCAGCACCAGCGGGGATAGGTTCAATGAGCAGTTCTTC few TRBJ2-1 TRBD2 TRBV11-2
CSASPGNEQYF TGCAGTGCTAGTCCAGGGAACGAGCAGTACTTC many TRBJ2-7 NA TRBV20-1
CCARDRGQGWNQPQHF TGCTGTGCTAGAGATCGAGGGCAGGGTTGGAATCAGCCCCAGCATTTT NA TRBJ1-5 NA TRBV20-1
CASSSSGSGTGELFF TGTGCCAGCAGCTCTAGCGGGAGCGGGACCGGGGAGCTGTTTTTT NA TRBJ2-2 TRBD2 TRBV7-6
CAWSADSGANVLTF TGTGCCTGGAGTGCAGATTCTGGGGCCAACGTCCTGACTTTC NA TRBJ2-6 NA TRBV30
CSVEVPSSYEQYF TGCAGCGTTGAAGTGCCCAGCTCCTACGAGCAGTACTTC NA TRBJ2-7 NA TRBV29-1
CSAGISVHGIQYF TGCAGTGCGGGGATCTCCGTCCACGGCATTCAGTACTTC NA TRBJ2-4 NA TRBV20-1
CSAKEGPLSLFF TGCAGTGCTAAGGAAGGGCCACTCTCTCTTTTCTTT NA TRBJ1-1 NA TRBV20-1
CASSQQGGPYEQYF TGTGCCAGCAGTCAACAGGGGGGGCCCTACGAGCAGTACTTC few TRBJ2-7 NA TRBV6-1
CAAARGGGVGSYNEQFF TGTGCCGCCGCCCGAGGGGGGGGAGTGGGTTCCTACAATGAGCAGTTCTTC few TRBJ2-1 NA TRBV27
CSARRDTQYF TGCAGTGCTAGAAGAGATACGCAGTATTTT NA TRBJ2-3 NA TRBV20-1
CSALGPRRNIQYF TGCAGTGCATTGGGACCACGACGAAACATTCAGTACTTC few TRBJ2-4 NA TRBV20-1
CASSPTYRAYEQFF TGTGCCAGCAGCCCCACTTACAGGGCGTATGAGCAGTTCTTC many TRBJ2-1 NA TRBV7-6
CASSSGYEQFF TGTGCCAGCAGCTCAGGGTATGAGCAGTTCTTC many TRBJ2-1 NA TRBV12-3/TRBV12-4
CAWSTTTDTQYF TGTGCCTGGAGTACGACTACAGATACGCAGTATTTT NA TRBJ2-3 NA TRBV30
CAISEGGSSEAFF TGTGCCATCAGTGAAGGGGGAAGCTCTGAAGCTTTCTTT NA TRBJ1-1 NA TRBV10-3
CASSPWSPQADTQYF TGTGCCAGCAGCCCATGGTCCCCCCAGGCAGATACGCAGTATTTT many TRBJ2-3 NA TRBV9
CASRHSGAYEQYF TGTGCCAGCAGACACAGCGGAGCCTACGAGCAGTACTTC NA TRBJ2-7 NA TRBV7-2
CASSEGTGTLNTGELFF TGCGCCAGCAGTGAGGGAACAGGGACCTTGAACACCGGGGAGCTGTTTTTT NA TRBJ2-2 NA TRBV10-1
CASSFTGEKLFF TGTGCCAGCAGCTTTACAGGGGAAAAACTGTTTTTT few TRBJ1-4 NA TRBV5-8
CASSLGQGVTDTQYF TGTGCCAGCAGCTTAGGTCAGGGGGTTACAGATACGCAGTATTTT many TRBJ2-3 TRBD1 TRBV11-2
CASSLEWGTQQFF TGTGCCAGCAGTTTAGAGTGGGGGACTCAGCAGTTCTTC NA TRBJ2-1 NA TRBV28
CASSQQGVAGGTGELFF TGTGCCAGCAGCCAACAGGGTGTAGCGGGAGGCACCGGGGAGCTGTTTTTT few TRBJ2-2 TRBD2 TRBV7-9
CASSQESSGSFYEQYF TGTGCCAGCAGCCAAGAGTCTAGCGGGAGCTTTTACGAGCAGTACTTC few TRBJ2-7 TRBD2 TRBV4-2
CSVGGTGEAFF TGCAGCGTTGGTGGGACGGGTGAAGCTTTCTTT many TRBJ1-1 NA TRBV29-1
CASSQEGGVGTGELFF TGTGCCAGCAGCCAAGAAGGAGGGGTCGGGACCGGGGAGCTGTTTTTT few TRBJ2-2 NA TRBV4-2
CASSLHPVSYEQYF TGTGCCAGCTCACTTCATCCTGTCTCCTACGAGCAGTACTTC many TRBJ2-7 NA TRBV18
CASRTGTGLPGELFF TGTGCCAGCAGAACCGGGACAGGGCTTCCCGGGGAGCTGTTTTTT NA TRBJ2-2 TRBD1 TRBV6-1
CSCRTTLKYNEQFF TGCAGCTGCCGGACTACGTTGAAATACAATGAGCAGTTCTTC few TRBJ2-1 NA TRBV29-1
CATPCAQYF TGCGCCACCCCCTGCGCCCAGTACTTC many TRBJ2-5 NA TRBV10-1
CASSAGTSSTGELFF TGCGCCAGCAGCGCCGGGACTAGCTCCACCGGGGAGCTGTTTTTT few TRBJ2-2 TRBD2 TRBV10-2
CSASGLAGHNEQFF TGCAGTGCTAGCGGACTAGCGGGACACAATGAGCAGTTCTTC NA TRBJ2-1 TRBD2 TRBV20-1
CSASGITGGITDTQYF TGCAGTGCCTCCGGGATCACTGGAGGGATTACAGATACGCAGTATTTT few TRBJ2-3 NA TRBV20-1
CASSQETNYNEQFF TGTGCCAGCAGCCAAGAGACTAACTACAATGAGCAGTTCTTC many TRBJ2-1 NA TRBV7-9
CASSFSGGPYNEQFF TGTGCCAGCAGTTTTTCAGGGGGCCCTTACAATGAGCAGTTCTTC many TRBJ2-1 TRBD1 TRBV28
CASSPPERPADYEQYF TGTGCCAGCAGCCCCCCTGAGCGGCCGGCTGACTACGAGCAGTACTTC NA TRBJ2-7 NA TRBV5-5
CASSELGFNEQFF TGTGCCAGCAGTGAATTGGGTTTCAATGAGCAGTTCTTC many TRBJ2-1 NA TRBV2
CASSWPPGTSTDTQYF TGTGCCAGCAGTTGGCCCCCGGGGACTAGCACAGATACGCAGTATTTT few TRBJ2-3 NA TRBV12-3/TRBV12-4
CASSLLVSTDTQYF TGCGCCAGCAGCTTACTAGTAAGCACAGATACGCAGTATTTT many TRBJ2-3 NA TRBV5-1
CAGGLAGSTDTQYF TGTGCCGGCGGACTAGCGGGAAGCACAGATACGCAGTATTTT many TRBJ2-3 TRBD2 TRBV28
CATSHSDRRFYGYTF TGTGCCACCAGCCACTCGGACAGGAGATTCTATGGCTACACCTTC NA TRBJ1-2 TRBD1 TRBV3-1
CASQKTGYGTDTQYF TGTGCCAGTCAAAAAACAGGGTACGGCACAGATACGCAGTATTTT few TRBJ2-3 NA TRBV19
CASSQDRASNQPQHF TGTGCCAGCAGCCAAGACAGGGCTAGCAATCAGCCCCAGCATTTT NA TRBJ1-5 NA TRBV4-2
CASRGTSVSGYNEQFF TGTGCCAGCAGGGGGACTAGCGTTTCGGGCTACAATGAGCAGTTCTTC NA TRBJ2-1 TRBD2 TRBV7-2
CASSLPQTGANVLTF TGTGCCAGCAGCCTCCCCCAGACTGGGGCCAACGTCCTGACTTTC many TRBJ2-6 NA TRBV7-9
CASSPSGTGTYEQYF TGTGCCAGTAGCCCTTCCGGGACAGGGACCTACGAGCAGTACTTC NA TRBJ2-7 TRBD1 TRBV19
CASSPGPTSYYEQYF TGCGCCAGCAGCCCGGGACCGACTAGTTACTACGAGCAGTACTTC many TRBJ2-7 NA TRBV5-1
CASSDQVRQPQHF TGTGCCAGTAGTGATCAGGTTAGACAGCCCCAGCATTTT few TRBJ1-5 NA TRBV19
CASSPDAADEQYF TGTGCCAGCAGTCCCGACGCCGCTGACGAGCAGTACTTC many TRBJ2-7 NA TRBV12-3/TRBV12-4
CASTEGLAGGYEQFF TGTGCCAGCACCGAAGGACTAGCGGGAGGTTATGAGCAGTTCTTC many TRBJ2-1 TRBD2 TRBV12-3/TRBV12-4
CASSVSQGGETQYF TGTGCCAGCAGCGTATCACAGGGGGGAGAGACCCAGTACTTC NA TRBJ2-5 TRBD1 TRBV9
CASSPDYADTQYF TGTGCCAGCAGCCCGGACTACGCAGATACGCAGTATTTT NA TRBJ2-3 NA TRBV7-2